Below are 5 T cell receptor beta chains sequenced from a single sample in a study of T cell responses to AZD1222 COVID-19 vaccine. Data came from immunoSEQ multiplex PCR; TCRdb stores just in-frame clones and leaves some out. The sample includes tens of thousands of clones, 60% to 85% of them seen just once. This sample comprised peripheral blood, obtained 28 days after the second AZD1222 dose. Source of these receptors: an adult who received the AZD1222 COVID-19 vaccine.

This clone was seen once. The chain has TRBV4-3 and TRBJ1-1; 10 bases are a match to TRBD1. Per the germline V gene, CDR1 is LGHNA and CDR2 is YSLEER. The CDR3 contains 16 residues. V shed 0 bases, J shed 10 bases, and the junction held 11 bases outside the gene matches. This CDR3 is CASSQDNDRGLGGAFF. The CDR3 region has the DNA TGCGCCAGCAGCCAAGATAACGACAGGGGGCTAGGTGGAGCTTTCTTT.

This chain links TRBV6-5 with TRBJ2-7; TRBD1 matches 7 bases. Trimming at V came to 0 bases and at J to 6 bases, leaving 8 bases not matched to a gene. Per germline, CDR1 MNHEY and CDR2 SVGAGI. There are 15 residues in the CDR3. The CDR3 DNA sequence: TGTGCCAGCAGTTACTCGACAGGGACGGACCTCGAGCAGTACTTC. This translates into CASSYSTGTDLEQYF.

The CDR3 reads CASSKGQATQEGYTF. Here the CDR3 DNA reads TGCGCCAGCAGCAAGGGACAGGCCACCCAAGAGGGCTACACCTTC. This chain links TRBV5-1 with TRBJ1-2, with 8 bases matching TRBD1. The CDR3 has 15 amino acids. Germline V gives CDR1 SGHRS, CDR2 YFSETQ. V was pared by 4 bases and J by 8 bases, with 13 bases of the junction left unmatched. The variable domain in full, with the rest retrieved from reference TRBV5-1 and TRBJ1-2, is KAGVTQTPRYLIKTRGQQVTLSCSPISGHRSVSWYQQTPGQGLQFLFEYFSETQRNKGNFPGRFSGRQFSNSRSEMNVSTLELGDSALYLCASSKGQATQEGYTFGSGTRLTVV.

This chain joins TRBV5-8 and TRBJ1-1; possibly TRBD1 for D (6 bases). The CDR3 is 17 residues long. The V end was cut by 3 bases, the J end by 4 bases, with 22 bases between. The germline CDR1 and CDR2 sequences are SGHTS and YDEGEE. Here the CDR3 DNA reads TGTGCCAGCAGCTGGGAGGGAATGGACAGCTCCATCACTGAAGCTTTCTTT. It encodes CASSWEGMDSSITEAFF.

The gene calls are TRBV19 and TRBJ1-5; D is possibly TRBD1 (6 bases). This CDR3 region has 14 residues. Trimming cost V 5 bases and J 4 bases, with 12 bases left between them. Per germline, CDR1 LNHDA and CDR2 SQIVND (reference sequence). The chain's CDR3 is CASSPLGGNQPQHF. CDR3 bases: TGTGCCAGTAGTCCTTTAGGGGGGAATCAGCCCCAGCATTTT. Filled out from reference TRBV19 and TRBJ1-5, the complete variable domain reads DGGITQSPKYLFRKEGQNVTLSCEQNLNHDAMYWYRQDPGQGLRLIYYSQIVNDFQKGDIAEGYSVSREKKESFPLTVTSAQKNPTAFYLCASSPLGGNQPQHFGDGTRLSIL.